A selection of T cell receptor beta chains follows, all from one sample in a study of control samples from healthy donors and cancer patients. Repertoires were generated with immunoSEQ multiplex PCR, while TCRdb's copy carries only in-frame clones and drops some. The sample has around 200,000 clones; just under 95% are singletons. Sequenced sample: blood. Every receptor here comes from a man aged 45 to 65 in good health. The conserved cysteine and the conserved F or W are not part of the CDR3 here.

>TRBJ1-2|TRBV5-1
ASSLEEGSGYT
>TRBJ1-2|TRBV28
ASSSGQFLNYGYT
>TRBJ1-5|TRBV15
ATSRDLAQPQH
>TRBJ2-3|TRBV5-1
ASSNLGGFADTQY
>TRBJ2-2|TRBV28
ASGPSGENTGELF
>TRBJ2-2|TRBV3-1/TRBV3-2
ASSPMTGPGELF
>TRBJ1-4|TRBV4-2
ASSQDYTRNEKLF
>TRBJ2-5|TRBV19
ASSIGTGQSGETQY
>TRBJ1-2|TRBV28
ASSNRQVPYGYT
>TRBJ2-2|TRBV29-1
SVFRGRNTGELF
>TRBJ1-2|TRBV7-2
ASSSLTGEPTYGYT
>TRBJ2-1|TRBV2
ASSGSSGGAIEQF
>TRBJ1-6|TRBV5-4
ASSLDGLNSPLH
>TRBJ2-2|TRBV2
ASSEGTETF
>TRBJ2-1|TRBV6-5
ASSYPGQGREQF
>TRBJ1-4|TRBV15
ATSRSREGNEKLF
>TRBJ1-5|TRBV11-2
ASSLTVNQPQH
>TRBJ2-1|TRBV19
ASSKPPMGVKNNEQF
>TRBJ2-7|TRBV6-7
ASSFKQSYEQY
>TRBJ2-2|TRBV28
ASSKGGAGTGELF
>TRBJ1-1|TRBV11-2
ASSPRGQGGTEAF
>TRBJ2-5|TRBV6-5
ASSYSWGGETQY
>TRBJ1-1|TRBV5-5
ASSLPLNTEAF
>TRBJ1-2|TRBV7-9
ASSSAGGGYT
>TRBJ1-2|TRBV14
ASSHPGTDYGYT
>TRBJ1-6|TRBV11-3
ASTILRGIPPIDNSPLH
>TRBJ2-1|TRBV5-1
ASSPVWGRYNEQF
>TRBJ2-5|TRBV10-1
ASSDRLEETQY
>TRBJ2-7|TRBV28
ASRVQGSTYEQY
>TRBJ1-5|TRBV5-1
ASSLDFNQPQH
>TRBJ2-5|TRBV3-1/TRBV3-2
ASSQLASTETQY
>TRBJ2-2|TRBV2
ATKIAGVAGELF
>TRBJ2-5|TRBV5-1
ASSLDGEAETQY
>TRBJ1-5|TRBV7-2
ASSLRTGYSNQPQH
>TRBJ2-5|TRBV2
ASTRYPGQEETQY
>TRBJ1-1|TRBV6-4
ASSKQGGTNTEAF
>TRBJ2-5|TRBV11-3
ASSLGLQETQY
>TRBJ1-5|TRBV28
ASSPGFGQPQH
>TRBJ1-2|TRBV3-1/TRBV3-2
ASNPRGMRGGYT
>TRBJ2-5|TRBV29-1
SVEELETQY
>TRBJ2-5|TRBV24-1
ATSDSVTGETQY
>TRBJ2-3|TRBV4-2
ASSPGEGKTDTQY
>TRBJ2-1|TRBV11-3
ASSLTPGSLAGGHEQF
>TRBJ1-4|TRBV13
ASSIRGDEGLF
>TRBJ2-1|TRBV6-2/TRBV6-3
ASSPQGNEQF
>TRBJ1-1|TRBV18
ASSQGSDTEAF
>TRBJ1-6|TRBV28
ATGSYNSPLH
>TRBJ1-5|TRBV20-1
SASPVAPNQPQH
>TRBJ1-1|TRBV18
ASSPPKKLNTEAF
>TRBJ2-5|TRBV7-2
ASSLVLAGGQVTQY
>TRBJ1-1|TRBV6-5
ASSLLTGYGEAF
>TRBJ2-7|TRBV5-1
ASSLEPLSPYEQY
>TRBJ2-1|TRBV27
ASSFDSNEQF
>TRBJ2-7|TRBV2
ASSSQGIGNEQY